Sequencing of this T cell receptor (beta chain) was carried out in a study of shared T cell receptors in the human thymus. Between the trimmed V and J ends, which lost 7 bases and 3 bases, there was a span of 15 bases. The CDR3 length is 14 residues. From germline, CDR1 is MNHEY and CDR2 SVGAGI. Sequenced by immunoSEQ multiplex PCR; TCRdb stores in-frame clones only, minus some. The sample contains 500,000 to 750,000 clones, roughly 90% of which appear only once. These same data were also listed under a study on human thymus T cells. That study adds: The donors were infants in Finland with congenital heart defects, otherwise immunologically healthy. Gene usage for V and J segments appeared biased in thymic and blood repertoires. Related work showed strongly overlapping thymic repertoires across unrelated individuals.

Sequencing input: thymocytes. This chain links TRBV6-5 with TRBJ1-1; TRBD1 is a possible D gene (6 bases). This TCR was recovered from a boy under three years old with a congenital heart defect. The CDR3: CASKYVGGDTEAFF. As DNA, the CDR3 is TGTGCCAGCAAATACGTAGGGGGGGACACTGAAGCTTTCTTT.